These T cell receptor beta chains were read from a single sample in a study of OX40 agonist ivuxolimab in advanced cancers. Generated by immunoSEQ multiplex PCR, the TCRdb table keeps only in-frame clones and is missing some. Seen here are under 85,000 clones, 85% to 95% observed once, and the top ten hold around 0.69%. Sequenced material: CD4+ or CD8+ T cells sorted from blood, taken in a trial of the OX40 agonist ivuxolimab. These TCRs come from an adult with an advanced solid tumor such as melanoma, head and neck, liver or kidney cancer. Both conserved end residues are part of each CDR3. The order of the fields is clone size, V gene, D gene, J gene, CDR3 protein, CDR3 DNA. A D gene is named only where the DNA matches it firmly. For some rows the clone size is stated as once, few or many, or as a class when expanded; others skip it.

NA	TRBV19	TRBD2	TRBJ2-7	CATSPILAGDDEQYF	TGTGCCACTAGCCCGATCCTAGCGGGAGATGACGAGCAGTACTTC
NA	TRBV4-1	NA	TRBJ1-5	CASSQSEVRGIGQPQHF	TGCGCCAGCAGCCAAAGTGAGGTACGGGGTATAGGTCAGCCCCAGCATTTT
NA	TRBV5-1	TRBD1	TRBJ1-6	CASSPGQGASPLHF	TGCGCCAGCAGCCCGGGACAGGGGGCATCACCCCTCCACTTT
NA	TRBV27	NA	TRBJ1-6	CASRRGSPSSYNSPLHF	TGTGCCAGCAGGCGGGGCTCTCCCAGCTCCTATAATTCACCCCTCCACTTT
NA	TRBV9	TRBD2	TRBJ2-1	CASSPIVAGPNEQFF	TGTGCCAGCAGCCCGATAGTAGCGGGGCCCAATGAGCAGTTCTTC
NA	TRBV4-2	NA	TRBJ1-4	CASSPGLFNEKLFF	TGTGCCAGCAGCCCGGGACTCTTTAATGAAAAACTGTTTTTT
NA	TRBV5-5	NA	TRBJ1-2	CASRGQGINGYTF	TGTGCCAGCAGGGGGCAGGGGATTAATGGCTACACCTTC
NA	TRBV2	TRBD1	TRBJ1-4	CASGDRVEEKLFF	TGTGCCAGCGGGGACAGGGTCGAGGAAAAACTGTTTTTT
NA	TRBV11-3	NA	TRBJ2-7	CASSLDVARSSYEQYF	TGTGCCAGCAGCTTAGATGTCGCTAGGAGCTCCTACGAGCAGTACTTC
NA	TRBV16	TRBD1	TRBJ2-7	CASSQPTGVSYEQYF	TGTGCCAGCAGCCAACCTACAGGGGTTTCCTACGAGCAGTACTTC
NA	TRBV19	NA	TRBJ2-4	CASSIGLLGLAKNIQYF	TGTGCCAGTAGTATAGGCCTCTTGGGCCTAGCCAAAAACATTCAGTACTTC
NA	TRBV6-6	NA	TRBJ2-4	CASSPQTALQYF	TGTGCCAGCAGCCCCCAGACAGCCCTTCAGTACTTC
NA	TRBV19	NA	TRBJ2-7	CASSVNGDEQYF	TGTGCCAGTAGTGTAAATGGCGACGAGCAGTACTTC
NA	TRBV5-6	TRBD2	TRBJ2-7	CASSLLAGAYEQYF	TGTGCCAGCAGCTTGCTAGCGGGAGCGTACGAGCAGTACTTC
NA	TRBV15	NA	TRBJ1-1	CATSSREQGNTEAFF	TGTGCCACCAGCAGTCGGGAACAGGGAAACACTGAAGCTTTCTTT
NA	TRBV4-2	TRBD2	TRBJ2-3	CASSQVTSGDSLDTQYF	TGTGCCAGCAGCCAGGTGACTAGCGGGGATAGCCTGGATACGCAGTATTTT
NA	TRBV4-2	NA	TRBJ2-5	CASSQDGLEGQTQYF	TGTGCCAGCAGCCAAGACGGTTTGGAAGGACAGACCCAGTACTTC
NA	TRBV28	TRBD1	TRBJ2-2	CASSPTGGARGSTGELFF	TGTGCCAGCAGTCCCACAGGGGGCGCGAGAGGCAGCACCGGGGAGCTGTTTTTT
once	TRBV6-6	NA	TRBJ2-7	CASSYWDGGYEQYF	TGTGCCAGCAGTTACTGGGACGGGGGTTACGAGCAGTACTTC
NA	TRBV7-9	NA	TRBJ2-5	CASSSRKGYQETQYF	TGTGCCAGCAGCTCCCGAAAGGGGTACCAAGAGACCCAGTACTTC
NA	TRBV5-1	TRBD1	TRBJ2-5	CASSLDAGGWETQYF	TGCGCCAGCAGCTTGGATGCAGGGGGCTGGGAGACCCAGTACTTC
NA	TRBV11-2	NA	TRBJ2-7	CASSSTDRYEQYF	TGTGCCAGCAGCTCAACCGACCGCTACGAGCAGTACTTC
NA	TRBV9	NA	TRBJ1-6	CASSLGGGADSPLHF	TGTGCCAGCAGCCTAGGAGGGGGGGCTGATTCACCCCTCCACTTT
NA	TRBV11-2	NA	TRBJ2-1	CASRDPGTLILEQFF	TGTGCCAGCAGGGACCCCGGGACTCTTATTCTCGAGCAGTTCTTC
NA	TRBV7-9	NA	TRBJ1-1	CASSLDSGSEAFF	TGTGCCAGCAGCTTAGATTCGGGGAGTGAAGCTTTCTTT
NA	TRBV7-7	NA	TRBJ1-3	CASSLDKSSGNTIYF	TGTGCTAGCAGCTTGGACAAGAGCTCTGGAAACACCATATATTTT
NA	TRBV5-1	NA	TRBJ2-1	CASSLISSSYNEQFF	TGCGCCAGCAGCTTGATCAGCAGCTCCTACAATGAGCAGTTCTTC
NA	TRBV2	NA	TRBJ1-1	CASNPWLVRNTEAFF	TGTGCCAGCAATCCTTGGCTGGTCAGGAACACTGAAGCTTTCTTT
NA	TRBV11-2	TRBD2	TRBJ2-1	CASSLQTSGRADEQFF	TGTGCCAGCAGCTTACAGACTAGCGGGAGGGCCGATGAGCAGTTCTTC
NA	TRBV7-9	NA	TRBJ2-7	CASSREEATYEQYF	TGTGCCAGCAGCCGAGAGGAGGCGACCTACGAGCAGTACTTC
NA	TRBV4-1	NA	TRBJ1-1	CASSQVNVAWTETMNTEAFF	TGCGCCAGCAGCCAAGTAAATGTTGCCTGGACAGAAACTATGAACACTGAAGCTTTCTTT
NA	TRBV6-5	TRBD1	TRBJ2-5	CASRILTGGLETQYF	TGTGCCAGCAGAATCCTTACAGGGGGTTTAGAGACCCAGTACTTC
once	TRBV5-4	TRBD2	TRBJ2-3	CASSLGLAGYTDTQYF	TGTGCCAGCAGCCTCGGACTAGCGGGATACACAGATACGCAGTATTTT
NA	TRBV5-1	NA	TRBJ1-1	CASSLWSSDNTEAFF	TGCGCCAGCAGCTTGTGGTCCTCAGATAACACTGAAGCTTTCTTT
once	TRBV2	NA	TRBJ2-1	CASRDNGEQFF	TGTGCCAGCAGAGATAACGGTGAGCAGTTCTTC
NA	TRBV5-8	TRBD1	TRBJ1-4	CASSPGTGSSSGEKLFF	TGTGCCAGCAGCCCTGGGACAGGGTCTTCCTCGGGCGAAAAACTGTTTTTT